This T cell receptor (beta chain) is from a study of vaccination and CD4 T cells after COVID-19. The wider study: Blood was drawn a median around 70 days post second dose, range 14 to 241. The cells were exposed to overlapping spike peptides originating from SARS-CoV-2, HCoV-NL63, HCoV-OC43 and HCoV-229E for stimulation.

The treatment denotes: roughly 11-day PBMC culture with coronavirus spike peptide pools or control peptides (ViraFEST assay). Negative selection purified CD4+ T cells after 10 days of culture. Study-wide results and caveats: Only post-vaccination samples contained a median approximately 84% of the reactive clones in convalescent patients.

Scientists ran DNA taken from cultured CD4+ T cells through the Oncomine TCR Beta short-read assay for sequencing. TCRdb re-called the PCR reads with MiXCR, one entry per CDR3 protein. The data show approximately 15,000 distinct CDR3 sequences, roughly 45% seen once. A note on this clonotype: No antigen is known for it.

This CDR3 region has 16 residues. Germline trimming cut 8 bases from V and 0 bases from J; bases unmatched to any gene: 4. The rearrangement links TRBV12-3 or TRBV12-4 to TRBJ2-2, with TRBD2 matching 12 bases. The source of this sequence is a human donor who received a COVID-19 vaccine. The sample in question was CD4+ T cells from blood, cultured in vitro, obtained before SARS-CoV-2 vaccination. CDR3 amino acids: CASVLAGGTNTGELFF. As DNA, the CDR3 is TGTGCCAGCGTACTAGCGGGGGGAACGAACACCGGGGAGCTGTTTTTT.